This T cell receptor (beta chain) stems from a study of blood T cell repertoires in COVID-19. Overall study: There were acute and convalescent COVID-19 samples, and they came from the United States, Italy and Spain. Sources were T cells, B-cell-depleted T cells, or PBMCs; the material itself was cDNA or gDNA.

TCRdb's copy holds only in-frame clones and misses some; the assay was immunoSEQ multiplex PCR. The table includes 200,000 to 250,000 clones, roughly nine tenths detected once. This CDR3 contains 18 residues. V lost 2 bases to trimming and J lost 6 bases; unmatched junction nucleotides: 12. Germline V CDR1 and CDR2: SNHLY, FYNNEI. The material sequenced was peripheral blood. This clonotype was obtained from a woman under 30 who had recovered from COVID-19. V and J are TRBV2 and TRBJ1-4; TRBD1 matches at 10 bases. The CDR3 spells CASSEMDSRGTGDEKLFF. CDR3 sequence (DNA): TGTGCCAGCAGTGAAATGGATAGCCGCGGGACAGGGGATGAAAAACTGTTTTTT. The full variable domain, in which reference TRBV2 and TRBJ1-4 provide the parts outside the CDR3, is EPEVTQTPSHQVTQMGQEVILRCVPISNHLYFYWYRQILGQKVEFLVSFYNNEISEKSEIFDDQFSVERPDGSNFTLKIRSTKLEDSAMYFCASSEMDSRGTGDEKLFFGSGTQLSVL.